This T cell receptor beta chain stems from a study of CD8 T cells in ankylosing spondylitis. Trimming removed 2 bases at V and 8 bases at J, with 12 bases between. The CDR3 has 13 residues. Per germline, CDR1 PRHDT and CDR2 FYEKMQ (reference sequence). TCRdb passed the 5' RACE reads through MiXCR, listing each CDR3 protein once. The data contain 150,000 to 200,000 distinct CDR3 sequences, about 16% of them singletons. The chain carries TRBV13 and TRBJ2-5; the D gene is possibly TRBD2 (5 bases). The sample comprised blood, either unsorted or a sorted T cell fraction (not recorded which). This sequence originates from a male donor with ankylosing spondylitis or in good health (not recorded which). The DNA for the CDR3 is TGTGCCAGCAGCTTACACGGGATCCCCACCCAGTACTTC. This translates into CASSLHGIPTQYF.